The next 27 T cell receptor beta chains were all read from a single sample in a study of identifying expanded T cells in peripheral blood. TCRdb keeps only in-frame clones here, not all; method: immunoSEQ multiplex PCR. The repertoire holds about 91,000 clones, 88% seen once, with about 3.9% in the top ten. The sample comprised blood. These TCRs come from a person between 18 and 70 years old in good health.

A single count supports this clone. This sequence joins TRBV2 and TRBJ1-3; D perhaps matches TRBD1 (6 bases). The CDR3 loop spans 11 amino acids. The germline gives CDR1 SNHLY, CDR2 FYNNEI. V was pared by 11 bases and J by 4 bases, with 9 bases between. The CDR3 loop is CASGTGNTIYF. CDR3 nucleotides: TGTGCCTCCGGGACAGGAAACACCATATATTTT.

The chain employs TRBV11-2 and TRBJ2-7; 7 bases are shared with TRBD1. Trimming removed 5 bases from V and 6 bases from J; junction bases left unmatched: 13. CDR3 length equals 15 residues. The germline CDR1 and CDR2 sequences are SGHAT and FQNNGV. This CDR3 reads CASSPLTGRLGEQYF. The CDR3, as DNA: TGTGCCAGCAGCCCCCTGACAGGGCGGTTGGGCGAGCAGTACTTC.

The V and J genes are TRBV18 and TRBJ2-7; perhaps D is TRBD1 or TRBD2 (5 bases each). This CDR3 spans 13 amino acids. Germline CDR1 reads KGHSH; CDR2 reads LQKENI. V was cut by 0 bases and J by 6 bases, with 9 bases left in between. CDR3 DNA sequence: TGTGCCAGCTCACCACCATCAGGGACCGAGCAGTACTTC. Translating it yields CASSPPSGTEQYF.

The J gene is TRBJ2-7, the V gene TRBV6-5; possibly TRBD2 for D (5 bases). Trimming removed 6 bases at V and 5 bases at J, with 17 bases between. Per germline, CDR1 MNHEY and CDR2 SVGAGI. The length of the CDR3 is 14 residues. DNA of the CDR3: TGTGCCAGCAGGAAACCGGGCCCCGGGGACGAGCAGTACTTC. It is translated as CASRKPGPGDEQYF.

The rearrangement links TRBV6-4 to TRBJ2-3; 13 nucleotides agree with TRBD2. Per the germline V gene, CDR1 is MRHNA and CDR2 is SNTAGT. This CDR3 region has 15 residues. Trimming took 2 bases from V and 6 from J; bases not matched to a gene: 2. The CDR3 here is CASSDTSGGADTQYF. The CDR3 region has the DNA TGTGCCAGCAGTGACACTAGCGGGGGGGCCGATACGCAGTATTTT.

This sequence joins TRBV5-4 and TRBJ2-7; D tentatively reads TRBD1 or TRBD2 (5 bases each). This CDR3 has 13 residues. V lost 4 bases, J lost 5 bases, and 13 bases lay in between. Germline V gene sequence: CDR1 SGHNT, CDR2 YYREEE (reference sequence). This chain's CDR3 is CASSPAGDHEQYF. CDR3 nucleotides: TGTGCCAGCAGCCCCGCCGGGGACCACGAGCAGTACTTC.

V is TRBV21-1 and J is TRBJ2-3; TRBD1 is taken as the D call from the table, unchecked against the DNA. TRBV21-1 represents a pseudogene. CDR3 length: 15 amino acids. CDR3 nucleotide sequence: TGTGCCAGCACGACGGGACAGGGAATTCTATACAAGCAGTATTTT. It encodes CASTTGQGILYKQYF.

This clone was detected only once. This chain connects TRBV5-1 to TRBJ1-1, with 9 bases that match TRBD1. Germline CDR1 SGHRS, CDR2 YFSETQ. This CDR3 comprises 14 residues. Losses at the gene ends were 3 bases for V and 0 bases for J; bases not matched to a gene: 0. The CDR3 DNA sequence: TGCGCCAGCAGCTGGGACAGGGTGAACACTGAAGCTTTCTTT. This gives the protein CASSWDRVNTEAFF.

A remark on this clone: Other nucleotide sequences from this sample produce the same CDR3. V is TRBV18 and J is TRBJ1-2, with D maybe TRBD1 (5 bases). V lost 3 bases to trimming and J lost 1 base, with 6 bases between them. The CDR3 loop spans 13 amino acids. Germline V gene data show CDR1 as KGHSH and CDR2 as LQKENI. The CDR3 loop reads CASSPDSNYGYTF. The CDR3 bases are TGTGCCAGCTCACCCGACAGTAACTATGGCTACACCTTC.

The chain has TRBV27 and TRBJ1-2; 7 nucleotides line up with TRBD1. Germline CDR1 is MNHEY and CDR2 is SMNVEV (reference sequence). CDR3 size: 14 residues. V gave up 6 bases and J gave up 5 bases; unmatched junction bases: 9. The CDR3 sequence: CASRLGGAIYGYTF. CDR3 bases: TGTGCCAGCAGGCTAGGGGGCGCGATTTATGGCTACACCTTC.

V usage is TRBV19 and J usage is TRBJ2-7, with D possibly TRBD2 on 7 matching bases. The germline gives CDR1 LNHDA, CDR2 SQIVND (reference sequence). V lost 4 bases and J lost 1, with 14 bases in between. This CDR3 comprises 15 residues. The CDR3 protein is CASSTRGAGSYEQYF. As DNA, the CDR3 is TGTGCCAGTAGTACCCGGGGGGCCGGGTCCTACGAGCAGTACTTC.

The chain joins TRBV9 to TRBJ1-2, with TRBD1 matching 7 bases. The trim removed 0 bases at V and 0 bases at J, leaving 2 bases unmatched. CDR1 is SGDLS and CDR2 is YYNGEE in the germline V gene. There are 15 residues in the CDR3. This CDR3 is CASSVGGGANYGYTF. In DNA form, the CDR3 reads TGTGCCAGCAGCGTAGGAGGGGGCGCTAACTATGGCTACACCTTC.

V usage is TRBV12-1 and J usage is TRBJ2-2; the table's TRBD1 call for D was not verified on the DNA. TRBV12-1 is designated a pseudogene. The CDR3 contains 17 residues. CDR3 in amino acids: CASSSRGLFANTGELFF. The DNA for the CDR3 is TGTGCCAGCAGCTCTAGGGGCCTCTTCGCGAACACCGGGGAGCTGTTTTTT.

The rearrangement joins TRBV29-1 to TRBJ2-7, with D perhaps given as TRBD1 or TRBD2 (5 bases each). Deletions cut 6 bases from V and 2 bases from J, with 26 bases between. CDR3 length equals 17 residues. Per the germline V gene, CDR1 is SQVTM and CDR2 is ANQGSEA. In nucleotides, the CDR3 is TGCAGCGTGTTAGTATGGGACGCACCTTGGCGGGCCTACGAGCAGTACTTC. Residues: CSVLVWDAPWRAYEQYF.

The gene calls are TRBV19 and TRBJ2-6, with unresolved D. Germline CDR1 and CDR2: LNHDA and SQIVND (reference sequence). Trimming removed 3 bases at V and 0 bases at J, with 12 bases between. The CDR3 runs to 17 residues. The CDR3, as DNA: TGTGCCAGTAGTATGCGCGGAGCCCGCTCTGGGGCCAACGTCCTGACTTTC. It specifies CASSMRGARSGANVLTF.

V is TRBV7-9 and J is TRBJ2-7; D might be TRBD1 or TRBD2, each matching 5 bases. The V gene lost 5 bases and the J gene lost 1 base, with 12 bases spanning the gap. The germline gives CDR1 SEHNR, CDR2 FQNEAQ (reference sequence). The CDR3 extends over 14 amino acids. DNA of the CDR3: TGTGCCAGCAGCCTGGGGGACCGATCCTACGAGCAGTACTTC. Translation gives CASSLGDRSYEQYF.

CDR3 sequence (DNA): TGCGCCAGCAGCGGGTCGGCCGGCCTGGACGAGCAGTACTTC. The encoded protein is CASSGSAGLDEQYF. The V gene is TRBV5-1, the J gene TRBJ2-7; no reliable D call. The length of the CDR3 is 14 residues. Trimming removed 4 bases at V and 5 bases at J, with 16 bases between. Germline CDR1 SGHRS, CDR2 YFSETQ.

The count of this clone is one. An end of the junction differs from the germline gene, which may be a read error. The chain is built from TRBV5-3 and TRBJ2-7, with 8 bases that match TRBD2. TRBV5-3 is an ORF for which the function is uncertain. This CDR3 contains 9 residues. The DNA of the CDR3 is TGTGCCAGAAGCTTCGGGGGGGACTTC. Encoded protein: CARSFGGDF.

The V gene is TRBV5-4, the J gene TRBJ2-2, with D unresolved. The germline CDR1 and CDR2 sequences are SGHNT and YYREEE (reference sequence). This CDR3 has 12 residues. V was clipped by 6 bases and J by 2 bases, with 5 bases between them. CDR3 sequence (DNA): TGTGCCAGCATGGAAAACACCGGGGAGCTGTTTTTT. This codes for CASMENTGELFF.

This clone was counted once. The chain carries TRBV10-3 and TRBJ1-2, with D perhaps matching TRBD1 (5 bases). This CDR3 has 14 amino acids. Trimming removed 3 bases from V and 8 bases from J, with 16 bases in between. Germline-derived CDR1 and CDR2 are ENHRY and SYGVKD. CDR3 nucleotides: TGTGCCATCAGTGACCTCCTGGGGCGAGAAGGCTACACCTTC. Translated: CAISDLLGREGYTF.

J is TRBJ2-3 and V is TRBV11-2; 10 positions match TRBD1. This CDR3 has 14 amino acids. J was trimmed by 5 bases and V by 5 bases; bases with no gene match: 4. Germline lookup yields CDR1 SGHAT and CDR2 FQNNGV. CDR3 sequence (DNA): TGTGCCAGCAGCCCAGACAGGGGGCGAGATACGCAGTATTTT. Translation gives CASSPDRGRDTQYF. The complete variable domain, with remaining parts taken from reference TRBV11-2 and TRBJ2-3, reads EAGVAQSPRYKIIEKRQSVAFWCNPISGHATLYWYQQILGQGPKLLIQFQNNGVVDDSQLPKDRFSAERLKGVDSTLKIQPAKLEDSAVYLCASSPDRGRDTQYFGPGTRLTVL.

This clone was counted a few times. The chain joins TRBV28 to TRBJ1-1; no reliable D call. CDR3 length equals 13 residues. Trimming removed 1 base from V and 0 bases from J, with 3 bases in between. Germline V lookup: CDR1 MDHEN, CDR2 SYDVKM. The CDR3 protein is CASSLFLNTEAFF. For the CDR3, the DNA is TGTGCCAGCAGTTTATTTCTGAACACTGAAGCTTTCTTT.

J is TRBJ1-4 and V is TRBV2, with D unclear. The CDR3 sequence is 16 residues long. V lost 7 bases and J 0 bases, leaving 15 bases between the germline ends. In germline, CDR1 is SNHLY, CDR2 FYNNEI. The CDR3 spells CASTREGWATNEKLFF. DNA for the CDR3: TGTGCCAGCACTAGGGAGGGCTGGGCAACTAATGAAAAACTGTTTTTT.

The J gene is TRBJ2-7, the V gene TRBV15, with 12 positions matching TRBD1. Trimming at V came to 0 bases and at J to 2 bases, leaving 2 bases not matched to a gene. CDR3 length equals 16 residues. Germline CDR1 LNHNV, CDR2 YYDKDF (reference sequence). CDR3 DNA sequence: TGTGCCACCAGCAGAGATGGGACAGGGGGCCCCTACGAGCAGTACTTC. It yields the protein CATSRDGTGGPYEQYF.

This clone came up a few times. The gene calls are TRBV7-2 and TRBJ2-2; unclear D gene. Germline V lookup: CDR1 SGHTA, CDR2 FQGNSA. V shed 1 base and J shed 1 base, with 7 bases lying between them. The CDR3 length is 15 residues. This chain's CDR3 is CASSLGSGNTGELFF. In nucleotides, the CDR3 is TGTGCCAGCAGCTTAGGATCCGGGAACACCGGGGAGCTGTTTTTT.

J is TRBJ2-1 and V is TRBV18; 13 bases match TRBD2. This CDR3 spans 16 amino acids. The germline V gene has CDR1 KGHSH and CDR2 LQKENI. With V trimmed by 3 bases and J by 7 bases, 6 bases remained unmatched. The CDR3 bases are TGTGCCAGCTCACCCCAACTAGCGGGGGGGCCAAATGAGCAGTTCTTC. Protein product: CASSPQLAGGPNEQFF.

The chain combines TRBV11-2 with TRBJ2-1, with D perhaps matching TRBD1 or TRBD2 (6 bases each). The CDR3 totals 16 residues. From germline, CDR1 is SGHAT and CDR2 FQNNGV. Trimming left V 1 base short and J 6 bases short, with 16 bases between. The DNA for the CDR3 is TGTGCCAGCAGCTTAGCGGGGGCTTGGGTAGGCAATGAGCAGTTCTTC. It is translated as CASSLAGAWVGNEQFF.